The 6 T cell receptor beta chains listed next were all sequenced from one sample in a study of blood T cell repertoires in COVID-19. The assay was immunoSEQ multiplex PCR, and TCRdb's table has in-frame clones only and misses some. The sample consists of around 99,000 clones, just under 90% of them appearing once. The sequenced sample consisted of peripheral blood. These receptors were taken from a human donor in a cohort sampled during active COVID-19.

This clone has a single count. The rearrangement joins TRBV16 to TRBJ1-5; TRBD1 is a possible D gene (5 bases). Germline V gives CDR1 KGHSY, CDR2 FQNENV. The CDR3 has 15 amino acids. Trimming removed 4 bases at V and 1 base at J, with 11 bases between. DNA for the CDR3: TGTGCCAGCAGCCCCCGGGGGGACAGCAATCAGCCCCAGCATTTT. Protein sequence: CASSPRGDSNQPQHF.

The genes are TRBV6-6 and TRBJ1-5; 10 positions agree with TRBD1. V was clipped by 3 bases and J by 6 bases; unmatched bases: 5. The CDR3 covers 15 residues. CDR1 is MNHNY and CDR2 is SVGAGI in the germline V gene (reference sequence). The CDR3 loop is CASSYRGQGSQPQHF. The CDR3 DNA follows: TGTGCCAGCAGTTATAGGGGACAGGGGAGTCAGCCCCAGCATTTT.

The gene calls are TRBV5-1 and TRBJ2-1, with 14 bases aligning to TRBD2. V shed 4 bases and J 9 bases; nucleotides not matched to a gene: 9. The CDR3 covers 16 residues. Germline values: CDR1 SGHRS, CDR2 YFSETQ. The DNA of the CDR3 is TGCGCCAGCAGCCTATCGACTAGCGGGAGGGCCGGTGAGCAGTTCTTC. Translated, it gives CASSLSTSGRAGEQFF.

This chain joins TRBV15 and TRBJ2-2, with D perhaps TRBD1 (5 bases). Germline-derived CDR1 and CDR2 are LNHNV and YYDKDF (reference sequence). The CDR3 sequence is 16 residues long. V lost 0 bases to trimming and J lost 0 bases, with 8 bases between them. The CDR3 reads CATSREEQANTGELFF. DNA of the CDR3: TGTGCCACCAGCAGAGAGGAACAGGCGAACACCGGGGAGCTGTTTTTT.

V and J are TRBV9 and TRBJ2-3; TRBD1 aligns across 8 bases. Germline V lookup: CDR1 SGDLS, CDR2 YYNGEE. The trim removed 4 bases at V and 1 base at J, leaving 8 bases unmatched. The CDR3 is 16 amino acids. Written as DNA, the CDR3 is TGTGCCAGCAGCTTCCGGGACAGGCTTCGCACAGATACGCAGTATTTT. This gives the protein CASSFRDRLRTDTQYF.

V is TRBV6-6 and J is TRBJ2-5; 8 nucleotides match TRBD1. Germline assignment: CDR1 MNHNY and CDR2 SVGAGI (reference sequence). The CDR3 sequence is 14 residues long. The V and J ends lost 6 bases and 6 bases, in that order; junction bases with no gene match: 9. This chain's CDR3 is CASRERDRSQTQYF. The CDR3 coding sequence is TGTGCCAGCAGAGAACGGGACAGGAGCCAGACCCAGTACTTC.